The rows below give T cell receptor beta chains drawn from one sample of a study of blood T cell repertoires in COVID-19. This table comes from immunoSEQ multiplex PCR, and its TCRdb copy is limited to in-frame clones, with some not included. Counted here are approximately 140,000 clones, about four fifths occurring once; the ten biggest clones make up roughly 10%. Specimen: peripheral blood. These receptors were collected from a man aged 35-49 years with active or convalescent COVID-19. Each CDR3 is given with its conserved first and last residue. Each record gives: D gene, clone size, V gene, J gene, CDR3 DNA, CDR3 protein. D genes are given only for firm matches. Some rows have no size entry. The others give once, few or many, or a class for an expanded clone.

.	once	TRBV27	TRBJ2-3	TGTGCCAGCAGTTTAGGGGGGAGCACAGATACGCAGTATTTT	CASSLGGSTDTQYF
TRBD1	.	TRBV30	TRBJ2-7	TGTGCCCGGGCGGGACAGGGGAGCTACGAGCAGTACTTC	CARAGQGSYEQYF
TRBD1	once	TRBV6-5	TRBJ1-2	TGTGCCAGCAGTTACTCCGGGACAGGGGCTTATGGCTACACCTTC	CASSYSGTGAYGYTF
TRBD1	.	TRBV7-3	TRBJ2-1	TGTGCCAGCAGCTCGACAGGGGTGGGGGTATACAATGAGCAGTTCTTC	CASSSTGVGVYNEQFF
TRBD2	.	TRBV7-2	TRBJ2-3	TGTGCCAGCAGCCCCCCCAATAGCGGGGCCCTTCTGGGTACGCAGTATTTT	CASSPPNSGALLGTQYF
.	.	TRBV6-5	TRBJ2-5	TGTGCCAGCAGTTACTCGAAGGGGGAGACCCAGTACTTC	CASSYSKGETQYF
.	.	TRBV19	TRBJ2-3	TGTGCCAGTAGTTCACAGACAGATACGCAGTATTTT	CASSSQTDTQYF
.	.	TRBV11-1	TRBJ2-1	TGTGCCAGCAGCTTAAAGCGGAATGAGCAGTTCTTC	CASSLKRNEQFF
TRBD1	few	TRBV5-4	TRBJ2-5	TGTGCCAGCAGCTTGGTCACAGGGGTAGGGACCCAGTACTTC	CASSLVTGVGTQYF
TRBD2	.	TRBV6-5	TRBJ2-5	TGTGCCAGTAAGACTAGCGGGGGCAGGGCGGAGACCCAGTACTTC	CASKTSGGRAETQYF
TRBD1	.	TRBV18	TRBJ1-2	TGTGCCAGCTCACCGGACAGGTCCGATGGCTACACCTTC	CASSPDRSDGYTF
TRBD1	.	TRBV27	TRBJ2-1	TGTGCCAGCGTCCGACAGGGGAACAATGAGCAGTTCTTC	CASVRQGNNEQFF
TRBD2	.	TRBV7-2	TRBJ2-7	TGTGCCAGCAGTCTAGCGGGGGGGAGCTCCTACGAGCAGTACTTC	CASSLAGGSSYEQYF
.	.	TRBV7-3	TRBJ2-3	TGTGCCAGCAGCTTCGGACCCGGGGAGACGCAGTATTTT	CASSFGPGETQYF
.	.	TRBV11-2	TRBJ1-5	TGTGCCAGCAGCTTTGGCCCTAGCAATCAGCCCCAGCATTTT	CASSFGPSNQPQHF
.	few	TRBV19	TRBJ1-4	TGTGCCAGTACCCCGACAGAAAATGAAAAACTGTTTTTT	CASTPTENEKLFF
.	.	TRBV7-2	TRBJ2-5	TGTGCCAGCAGCTTCCAAGGACAGAGTAAACAAGAGACCCAGTACTTC	CASSFQGQSKQETQYF
.	few	TRBV7-8	TRBJ1-3	TGTGCCAGCAGCTTAACAGGAGGGGGAAACACCATATATTTT	CASSLTGGGNTIYF
TRBD1	.	TRBV5-1	TRBJ1-4	TGCGCCAGCAGCCTTCGGACAGGGGGCGTTAATGAAAAACTGTTTTTT	CASSLRTGGVNEKLFF
.	.	TRBV7-2	TRBJ2-2	TGTGCCAGCAGCTTAATTGCCCAGGCCGGGGAGCTGTTTTTT	CASSLIAQAGELFF
.	.	TRBV3-1/TRBV3-2	TRBJ2-1	TGTGCCAGCAGCCAAGAATTGGCGGGAGAGCAGTTCTTC	CASSQELAGEQFF
TRBD1	once	TRBV5-6	TRBJ2-1	TGTGCCAGCAGCTTGGACAGGGGCAATGAGCAGTTCTTC	CASSLDRGNEQFF
.	.	TRBV3-1/TRBV3-2	TRBJ2-7	TGTGCCAGCAGCCCAGACAGTTCCTACGAGCAGTACTTC	CASSPDSSYEQYF
.	.	TRBV6-6	TRBJ2-7	TGTGCCACCCGCCGGGTCGCCGACGAGCAGTACTTC	CATRRVADEQYF
TRBD1	few	TRBV2	TRBJ1-4	TGTGCCAGCCTTCATGGACAGGGAGTGAGGAATGAAAAACTGTTTTTT	CASLHGQGVRNEKLFF
TRBD1	.	TRBV12-3/TRBV12-4	TRBJ1-1	TGTGCCAGCAGGCCGACAGGGGCAGGAGGAGCTTTCTTT	CASRPTGAGGAFF
TRBD2	.	TRBV18	TRBJ2-1	TGTGCCAGCTCACCCGGGGAACTAGCGGGATGGAATGAGCAGTTCTTC	CASSPGELAGWNEQFF
.	few	TRBV11-2	TRBJ1-5	TGTGCCAGCAGCTTAGACTCGGTCGGGAGTCAGCCCCAGCATTTT	CASSLDSVGSQPQHF
.	.	TRBV5-4	TRBJ1-1	TGTGCCAGCAGCTTGGCCTTGAACACTGAAGCTTTCTTT	CASSLALNTEAFF
TRBD2	.	TRBV6-1	TRBJ2-1	TGTGCCAGCAGTGAATCAAGCGGGGGGTACGATGAGCAGTTCTTC	CASSESSGGYDEQFF
TRBD2	.	TRBV3-1/TRBV3-2	TRBJ2-1	TGTGCCAGCAGCCCGCCTAGCGGGGGGGCTAGTCATGAGCAGTTCTTC	CASSPPSGGASHEQFF
TRBD1	few	TRBV5-1	TRBJ2-5	TGCGCCAGCAGCTTGACAGGGGCTACAGAGACCCAGTACTTC	CASSLTGATETQYF
TRBD1	once	TRBV7-2	TRBJ1-4	TGTGCCAGCAGCTTAGCGACCCGGACAGGGAGACGGACGATTGAAAAACTGTTTTTT	CASSLATRTGRRTIEKLFF
.	.	TRBV12-5	TRBJ2-7	TGTGCTAGCGCTAGGGGTTTCTACGAGCAGTACTTC	CASARGFYEQYF
.	few	TRBV11-1	TRBJ2-7	TGTGCCAGCAGCTTAGACCGAGTGATCTACGAGCAGTACTTC	CASSLDRVIYEQYF
.	.	TRBV12-3/TRBV12-4	TRBJ2-7	TGTGCCAGCAAGTCCCTCGGCGAGCAGTACTTC	CASKSLGEQYF
TRBD1	few	TRBV10-1	TRBJ2-7	TGCGCCAGCAGTGAAGGGACAGGGGGGTACGAGCAGTACTTC	CASSEGTGGYEQYF
.	.	TRBV5-8	TRBJ1-1	TGTGCCAGCAGCTTGCGGATATCAGGGTCTAGTGTAGCTGAAGCTTTCTTT	CASSLRISGSSVAEAFF
.	.	TRBV9	TRBJ2-5	TGTGCCAGCAGCGTGGGGGCGTGGGAGACCCAGTACTTC	CASSVGAWETQYF
TRBD1	few	TRBV18	TRBJ1-2	TGTGCCAGCTCACAGACAGGGATCGATGGCTACACCTTC	CASSQTGIDGYTF
.	.	TRBV7-7	TRBJ2-2	TGTGCTAGCAGCTTAGTTCCGGGATCCGTCACCGGGGAGCTGTTTTTT	CASSLVPGSVTGELFF
TRBD2	many	TRBV27	TRBJ2-2	TGTGCCAGCACCTGGGGGGGGACCTTCACCGGGGAGCTGTTTTTT	CASTWGGTFTGELFF
.	.	TRBV5-4	TRBJ1-4	TGTGCCAGCAGCTTGGGTGGAGGGACTTATGAAAAACTGTTTTTT	CASSLGGGTYEKLFF
TRBD1	.	TRBV6-2/TRBV6-3	TRBJ1-5	TGTGCCAGCAGTTACGACAGGGATAATCAGCCCCAGCATTTT	CASSYDRDNQPQHF
.	few	TRBV6-6	TRBJ1-5	TGTGCCAGCAGTTACCCGGAGGGTGCCCAGCCCCAGCATTTT	CASSYPEGAQPQHF